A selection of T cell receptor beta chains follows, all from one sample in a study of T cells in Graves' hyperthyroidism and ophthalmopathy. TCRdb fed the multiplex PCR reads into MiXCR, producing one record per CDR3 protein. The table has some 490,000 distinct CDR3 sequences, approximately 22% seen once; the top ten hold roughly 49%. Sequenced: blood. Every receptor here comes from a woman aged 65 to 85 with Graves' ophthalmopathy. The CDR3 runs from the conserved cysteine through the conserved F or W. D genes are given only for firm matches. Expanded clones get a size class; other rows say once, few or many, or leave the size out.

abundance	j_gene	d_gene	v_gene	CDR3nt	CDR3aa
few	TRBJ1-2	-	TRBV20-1	TGCAGTGCTAGAGTAAGCCATGGCTACACCTTC	CSARVSHGYTF
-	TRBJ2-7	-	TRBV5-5	TGTGCCAGCAGCCAAGATTTGGGGCAGCGTTCCTACGAGCAGTACTTC	CASSQDLGQRSYEQYF
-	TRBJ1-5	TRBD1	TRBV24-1	TGTGCCACCAGCGACAGGGGCCTTAGCAATCAGCCCCAGCATTTT	CATSDRGLSNQPQHF
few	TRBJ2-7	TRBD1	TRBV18	TGTGCCAGCTCAAGCCAAGGACAGGGCTTCGCCTACGAGCAGTACTTC	CASSSQGQGFAYEQYF
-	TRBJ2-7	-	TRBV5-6	TGTGCCAGCAGCTTCGGCAGGGGTCTCTACGAGCAGTACTTC	CASSFGRGLYEQYF
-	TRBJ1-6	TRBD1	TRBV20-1	TGCAGTGCTCCGACAGGGGCCTATAATTCACCCCTCCACTTT	CSAPTGAYNSPLHF
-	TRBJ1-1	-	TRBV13	TGTGCCAGCAGCTCGGGACCGACGAACACTGAAGCTTTCTTT	CASSSGPTNTEAFF
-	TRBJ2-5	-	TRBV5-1	TGCGCCAGCAGCTTGGTTGTGATGGGCCAAGAGACCCAGTACTTC	CASSLVVMGQETQYF
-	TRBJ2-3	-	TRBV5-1	TGCGCCAGCAGCCTAGTACCCAGGGCTAGCACAGATACGCAGTATTTT	CASSLVPRASTDTQYF
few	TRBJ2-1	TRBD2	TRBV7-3	TGTGCCAGCAGCGCCGGGACTAGAAGCAATGAGCAGTTCTTC	CASSAGTRSNEQFF
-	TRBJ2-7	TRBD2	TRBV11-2	TGTGCCAGCAGCTCGCCGGGGGGGGCCTACGAGCAGTACTTC	CASSSPGGAYEQYF
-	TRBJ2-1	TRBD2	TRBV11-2	TGCGCCAGCAGCCAAGATTCAGCGGGGGTTTACAATGAGCAGTTCTTC	CASSQDSAGVYNEQFF
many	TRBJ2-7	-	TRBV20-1	TGCAGTGCTAGTGCACAGGCGGCCTACGAGCAGTACTTC	CSASAQAAYEQYF
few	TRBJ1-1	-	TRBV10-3	TGTGCCTCTGGGCGAGTGAACACTGAAGCTTTCTTT	CASGRVNTEAFF
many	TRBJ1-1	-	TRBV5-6	TGTGCCAGCAGCCCCCTTGAGGGATTGATGAACACTGAAGCTTTCTTT	CASSPLEGLMNTEAFF
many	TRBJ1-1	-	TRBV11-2	TGTGCCAGCAGCTTAGCAGGGGAGTTGAACACTGAAGCTTTCTTT	CASSLAGELNTEAFF
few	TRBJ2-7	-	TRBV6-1	TGTGCCAGCAGTGGGACGGAGACAGGCTTCTACGAGCAGTACTTC	CASSGTETGFYEQYF
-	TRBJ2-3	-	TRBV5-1	TGCGCCAGCAGAGGGAATGGTCTCACAGATACGCAGTATTTT	CASRGNGLTDTQYF
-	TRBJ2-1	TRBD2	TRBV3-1	TGTGCCAGCAGCCAAGAAGGGACTAGCGGGAGAAGTGAGCAGTTCTTC	CASSQEGTSGRSEQFF
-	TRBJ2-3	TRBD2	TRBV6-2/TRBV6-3	TGTGCCAGCAGAAGAGCGGGAACCACAGATACGCAGTATTTT	CASRRAGTTDTQYF
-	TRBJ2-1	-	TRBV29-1	TGCAGCGTTAGAAAGGGTGGCGATGAGCAGTTCTTC	CSVRKGGDEQFF